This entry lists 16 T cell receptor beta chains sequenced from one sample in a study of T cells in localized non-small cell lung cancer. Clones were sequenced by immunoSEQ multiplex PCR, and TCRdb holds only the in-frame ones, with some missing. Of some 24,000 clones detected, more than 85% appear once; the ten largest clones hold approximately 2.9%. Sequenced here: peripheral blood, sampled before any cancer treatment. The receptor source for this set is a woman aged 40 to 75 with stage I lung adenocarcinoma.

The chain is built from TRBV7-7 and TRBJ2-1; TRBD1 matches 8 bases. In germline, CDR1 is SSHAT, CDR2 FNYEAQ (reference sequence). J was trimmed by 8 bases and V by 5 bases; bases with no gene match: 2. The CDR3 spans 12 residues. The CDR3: CASSPDRDEQFF. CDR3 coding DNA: TGTGCCAGCAGCCCGGACAGGGATGAGCAGTTCTTC. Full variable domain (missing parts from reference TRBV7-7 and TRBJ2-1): GAGVSQSPRYKVTKRGQDVTLRCDPISSHATLYWYQQALGQGPEFLTYFNYEAQPDKSGLPSDRFSAERPEGSISTLTIQRTEQRDSAMYRCASSPDRDEQFFGPGTRLTVL.

The CDR3 nucleotides read TGTGCCAGTAGTTCCAGCTCTGGGGCCAACGTCCTGACTTTC. It translates to CASSSSSGANVLTF. The V gene is TRBV19, the J gene TRBJ2-6; D unclear. Germline V gene sequence: CDR1 LNHDA, CDR2 SQIVND (reference sequence). V lost 5 bases and J 0 bases, leaving 5 bases between the germline ends. CDR3 size: 14 residues.

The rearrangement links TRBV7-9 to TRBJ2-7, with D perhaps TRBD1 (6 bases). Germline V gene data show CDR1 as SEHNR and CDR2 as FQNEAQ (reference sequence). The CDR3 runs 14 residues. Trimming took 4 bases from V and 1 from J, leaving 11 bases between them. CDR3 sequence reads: CASSSTGISYEQYF. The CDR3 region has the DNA TGTGCCAGCAGCTCAACAGGGATTTCCTACGAGCAGTACTTC.

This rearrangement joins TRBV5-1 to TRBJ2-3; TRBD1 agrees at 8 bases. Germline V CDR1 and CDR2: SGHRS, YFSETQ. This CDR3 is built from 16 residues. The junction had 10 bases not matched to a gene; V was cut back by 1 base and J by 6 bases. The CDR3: CASSLHGGQGGDTQYF. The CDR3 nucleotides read TGCGCCAGCAGCTTGCACGGCGGACAGGGTGGCGATACGCAGTATTTT.

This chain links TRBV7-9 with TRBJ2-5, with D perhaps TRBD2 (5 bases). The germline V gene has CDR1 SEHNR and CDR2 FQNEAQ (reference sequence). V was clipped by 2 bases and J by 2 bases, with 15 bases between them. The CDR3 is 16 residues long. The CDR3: CASSLTDGGPQETQYF. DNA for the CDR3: TGTGCCAGCAGCTTAACGGATGGAGGACCTCAAGAGACCCAGTACTTC. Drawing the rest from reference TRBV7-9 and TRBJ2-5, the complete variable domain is DTGVSQNPRHKITKRGQNVTFRCDPISEHNRLYWYRQTLGQGPEFLTYFQNEAQLEKSRLLSDRFSAERPKGSFSTLEIQRTEQGDSAMYLCASSLTDGGPQETQYFGPGTRLLVL.

CDR3 coding DNA: TGTGCCAGTAGCTCCGGGACAGGGGCGTATGAGCAGTTCTTC. It codes for CASSSGTGAYEQFF. The rearrangement links TRBV19 to TRBJ2-1; TRBD1 agrees at 10 bases. Germline values: CDR1 LNHDA, CDR2 SQIVND (reference sequence). The CDR3 consists of 14 residues. J lost 8 bases, V lost 6 bases, and 7 bases had no gene match.

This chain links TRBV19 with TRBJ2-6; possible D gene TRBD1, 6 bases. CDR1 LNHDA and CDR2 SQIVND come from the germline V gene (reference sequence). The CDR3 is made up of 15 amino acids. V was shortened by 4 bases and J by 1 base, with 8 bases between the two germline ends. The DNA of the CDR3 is TGTGCCAGTAGTAAACAGGGTTCTGGGGCCAACGTCCTGACTTTC. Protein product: CASSKQGSGANVLTF.

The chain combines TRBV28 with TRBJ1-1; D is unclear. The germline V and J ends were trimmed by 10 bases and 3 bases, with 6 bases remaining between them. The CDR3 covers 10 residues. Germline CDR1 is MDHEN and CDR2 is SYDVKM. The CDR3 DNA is TGTGCCACCAGATACACTGAAGCTTTCTTT. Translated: CATRYTEAFF.

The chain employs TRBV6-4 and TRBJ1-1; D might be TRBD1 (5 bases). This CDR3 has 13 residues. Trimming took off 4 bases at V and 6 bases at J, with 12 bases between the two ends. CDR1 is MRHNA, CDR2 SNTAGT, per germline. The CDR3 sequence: CASSGRPGAEAFF. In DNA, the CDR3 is TGTGCCAGCAGTGGTCGGCCGGGGGCTGAAGCTTTCTTT.

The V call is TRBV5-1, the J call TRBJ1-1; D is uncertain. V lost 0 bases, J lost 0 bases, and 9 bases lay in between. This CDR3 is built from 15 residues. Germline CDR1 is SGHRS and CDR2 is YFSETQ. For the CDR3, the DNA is TGCGCCAGCAGCTTGGCCCCGGTGTTGAACACTGAAGCTTTCTTT. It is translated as CASSLAPVLNTEAFF.

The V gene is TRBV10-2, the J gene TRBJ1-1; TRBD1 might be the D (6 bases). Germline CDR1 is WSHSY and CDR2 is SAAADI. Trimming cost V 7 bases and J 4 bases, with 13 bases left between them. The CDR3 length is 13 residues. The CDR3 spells CASNGGAVTEAFF. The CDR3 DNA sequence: TGCGCCAGCAATGGGGGCGCGGTCACTGAAGCTTTCTTT.

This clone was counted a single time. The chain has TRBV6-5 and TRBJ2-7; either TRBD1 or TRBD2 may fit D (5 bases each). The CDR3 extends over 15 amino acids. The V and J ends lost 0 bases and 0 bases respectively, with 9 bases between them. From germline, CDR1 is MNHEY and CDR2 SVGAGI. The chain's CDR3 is CASSYSSGPSYEQYF. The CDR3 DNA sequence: TGTGCCAGCAGTTACTCTTCGGGGCCCTCCTACGAGCAGTACTTC.

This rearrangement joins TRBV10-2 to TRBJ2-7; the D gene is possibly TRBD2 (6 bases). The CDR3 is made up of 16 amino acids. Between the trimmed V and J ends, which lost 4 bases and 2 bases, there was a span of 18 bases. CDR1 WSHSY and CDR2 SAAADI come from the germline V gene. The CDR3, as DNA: TGCGCCAGCAGTGGAGGCCCCCGGGACTTAGCCTACGAGCAGTACTTC. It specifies CASSGGPRDLAYEQYF.

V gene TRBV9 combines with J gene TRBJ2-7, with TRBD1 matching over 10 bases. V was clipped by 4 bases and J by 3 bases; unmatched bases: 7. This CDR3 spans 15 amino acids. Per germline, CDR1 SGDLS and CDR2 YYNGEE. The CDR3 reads CASSLRQGANYEQYF. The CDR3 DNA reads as TGTGCCAGCAGCCTAAGACAGGGGGCGAACTACGAGCAGTACTTC.

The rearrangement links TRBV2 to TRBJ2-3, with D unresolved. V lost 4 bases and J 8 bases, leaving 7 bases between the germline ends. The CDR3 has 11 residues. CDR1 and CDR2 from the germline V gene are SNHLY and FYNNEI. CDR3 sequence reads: CASSVERTQYF. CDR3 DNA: TGTGCCAGCAGTGTGGAGCGTACGCAGTATTTT. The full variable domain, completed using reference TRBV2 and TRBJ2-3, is EPEVTQTPSHQVTQMGQEVILRCVPISNHLYFYWYRQILGQKVEFLVSFYNNEISEKSEIFDDQFSVERPDGSNFTLKIRSTKLEDSAMYFCASSVERTQYFGPGTRLTVL.

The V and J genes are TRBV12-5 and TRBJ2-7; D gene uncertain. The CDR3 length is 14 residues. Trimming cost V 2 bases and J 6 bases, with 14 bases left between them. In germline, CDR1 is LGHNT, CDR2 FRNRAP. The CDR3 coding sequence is TGTGCTAGTGGTTTGCTGCGACCGCCCGTCGAGCAGTACTTC. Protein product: CASGLLRPPVEQYF.